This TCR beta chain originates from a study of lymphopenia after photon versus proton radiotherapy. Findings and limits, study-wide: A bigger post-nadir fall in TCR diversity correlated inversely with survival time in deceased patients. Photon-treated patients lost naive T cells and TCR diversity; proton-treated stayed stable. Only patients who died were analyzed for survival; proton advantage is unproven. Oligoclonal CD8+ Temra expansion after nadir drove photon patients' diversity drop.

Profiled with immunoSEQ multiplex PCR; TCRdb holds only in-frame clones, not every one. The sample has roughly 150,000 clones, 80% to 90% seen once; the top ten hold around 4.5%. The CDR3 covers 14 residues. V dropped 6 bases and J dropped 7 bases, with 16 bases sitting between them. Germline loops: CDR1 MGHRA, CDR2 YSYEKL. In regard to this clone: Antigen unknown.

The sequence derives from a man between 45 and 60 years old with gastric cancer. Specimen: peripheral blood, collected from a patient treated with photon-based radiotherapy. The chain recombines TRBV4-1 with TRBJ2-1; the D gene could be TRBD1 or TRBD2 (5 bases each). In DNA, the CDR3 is TGCGCCAGCAGTTATCCGGGACGCAAGAATGAGCAGTTCTTC. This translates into CASSYPGRKNEQFF.